The rows below give T cell receptor beta chains drawn from one sample of a study of OX40 agonist ivuxolimab in advanced cancers. The assay was immunoSEQ multiplex PCR, and TCRdb's table has in-frame clones only and misses some. The sample comprises about 79,000 clones, roughly 87% of which are singletons, and 0.33% rests with the top ten. The sample here was CD4+ or CD8+ T cells sorted from blood, taken in a trial of the OX40 agonist ivuxolimab. The receptors here all came from an adult with an advanced solid tumor such as melanoma, head and neck, liver or kidney cancer. CDR3s include the opening cysteine and the closing phenylalanine or tryptophan. D genes are given only for firm matches. Size tells how often a clone was seen (once, few, many) or the class of an expanded clone, and some rows leave it out.

J gene: TRBJ1-6; V gene: TRBV7-2; D gene: NA; clone size: NA; CDR3 DNA: TGTGCCAGCAGCTTTATCGGTAGCTATAATTCACCCCTCCACTTT; CDR3 protein: CASSFIGSYNSPLHF
J gene: TRBJ1-2; V gene: TRBV5-4; D gene: TRBD1; clone size: NA; CDR3 DNA: TGTGCCAGCAGCCAACCTTCGACAGGGCACGGAACCTATGGCTACACCTTC; CDR3 protein: CASSQPSTGHGTYGYTF
J gene: TRBJ1-3; V gene: TRBV9; D gene: TRBD1; clone size: NA; CDR3 DNA: TGTGCCAGCAGCATCAACCAGGGGGCGCCGAACACCATATATTTT; CDR3 protein: CASSINQGAPNTIYF
J gene: TRBJ1-1; V gene: TRBV7-3; D gene: NA; clone size: once; CDR3 DNA: TGTGCCAGCAGCTCCTCCGGGTGGGGCACTGAAGCTTTCTTT; CDR3 protein: CASSSSGWGTEAFF
J gene: TRBJ1-5; V gene: TRBV5-5; D gene: NA; clone size: NA; CDR3 DNA: TGTGCCAGCAGCTTGGATGGGGGTGCTCAGCCCCAGCATTTT; CDR3 protein: CASSLDGGAQPQHF
J gene: TRBJ2-3; V gene: TRBV7-9; D gene: NA; clone size: NA; CDR3 DNA: TGTGCCAGCAGCTTAGAAGGGAGCACAGATACGCAGTATTTT; CDR3 protein: CASSLEGSTDTQYF
J gene: TRBJ1-1; V gene: TRBV25-1; D gene: NA; clone size: once; CDR3 DNA: TGTGCCAGCAGTGAAGCCGTGTCCGGTATTAGAACTGAAGCTTTCTTT; CDR3 protein: CASSEAVSGIRTEAFF
J gene: TRBJ2-3; V gene: TRBV21-1; D gene: NA; clone size: NA; CDR3 DNA: TGTGCCAGCAGCAAAGAGCCCGACCTGGATACGCAGTATTTT; CDR3 protein: CASSKEPDLDTQYF
J gene: TRBJ2-3; V gene: TRBV18; D gene: NA; clone size: NA; CDR3 DNA: TGTGCCAGCTCACCAAGCTCGGGAGCAGATACGCAGTATTTT; CDR3 protein: CASSPSSGADTQYF
J gene: TRBJ1-5; V gene: TRBV5-6; D gene: TRBD1; clone size: NA; CDR3 DNA: TGTGCCAGCAGCTCTCTGGGACAGGGCGATCAGCCCCAGCATTTT; CDR3 protein: CASSSLGQGDQPQHF
J gene: TRBJ1-1; V gene: TRBV19; D gene: TRBD1; clone size: NA; CDR3 DNA: TGTGCCAGTACCTCTGAAAGACAGGGGGCGCAGACTGAAGCTTTCTTT; CDR3 protein: CASTSERQGAQTEAFF
J gene: TRBJ1-6; V gene: TRBV5-1; D gene: NA; clone size: NA; CDR3 DNA: TGCGCCAGCAGCTACGACCCTGGGAGCTCCTATAATTCACCCCTCCACTTT; CDR3 protein: CASSYDPGSSYNSPLHF
J gene: TRBJ2-2; V gene: TRBV2; D gene: TRBD1; clone size: NA; CDR3 DNA: TGTGCCAGCAGAGGATCGGGACAGGGAACCGGGGAGCTGTTTTTT; CDR3 protein: CASRGSGQGTGELFF
J gene: TRBJ1-1; V gene: TRBV19; D gene: NA; clone size: NA; CDR3 DNA: TGTGCCAGTAGTCCTGGACGGTTGAACACTGAAGCTTTCTTT; CDR3 protein: CASSPGRLNTEAFF
J gene: TRBJ1-3; V gene: TRBV6-5; D gene: NA; clone size: NA; CDR3 DNA: TGTGCCAGCAGTTACTCGGACAACTCTGGAAACACCATATATTTT; CDR3 protein: CASSYSDNSGNTIYF
J gene: TRBJ2-7; V gene: TRBV30; D gene: TRBD1; clone size: NA; CDR3 DNA: TGTGCCGTAGGGACAGGGGGCCCCTACGAGCAGTACTTC; CDR3 protein: CAVGTGGPYEQYF